These 17 T cell receptor beta chains share one sample of origin, sequenced in a study of cytomegalovirus exposure and HLA in healthy donors. The primer mix had 60 Vbeta and 13 Jbeta primers. This table comes from immunoSEQ multiplex PCR, and its TCRdb copy is limited to in-frame clones, with some not included. The sample holds roughly 57,000 clones. Sequenced input: PBMCs. All receptors derive from a woman aged 25 to 39 in good health and CMV-seropositive.

The CDR3: CASNSWGVGGANVLTF. The CDR3 coding sequence is TGTGCCAGCAACTCATGGGGGGTAGGAGGGGCCAACGTCCTGACTTTC. This chain connects TRBV28 to TRBJ2-6; the D gene is possibly TRBD2 (6 bases). Trimming stripped 7 bases from V and 4 bases from J, with 17 bases between. This CDR3 contains 16 residues. Germline-derived CDR1 and CDR2 are MDHEN and SYDVKM.

In nucleotides, the CDR3 is TGTGCCAGCAGACCAGGGGGTGGGACTGAAGCTTTCTTT. Its protein product is CASRPGGGTEAFF. The gene calls are TRBV6-5 and TRBJ1-1; 7 bases map to TRBD1. This CDR3 has 13 amino acids. Looked up from germline, CDR1 is MNHEY and CDR2 is SVGAGI. Trimming removed 6 bases from V and 5 bases from J; junction bases left unmatched: 6.

The genes are TRBV7-2 and TRBJ1-5, with TRBD1 identical over 7 bases. The CDR3 length is 15 residues. The V gene end was trimmed by 5 bases and the J gene end by 5 bases; junction bases not matched to a gene: 9. The germline V gene encodes CDR1 SGHTA and CDR2 FQGNSA. The DNA of the CDR3 is TGTGCCAGCAGCAACCATCCGGGACAGTATCAGCCCCAGCATTTT. Protein sequence: CASSNHPGQYQPQHF.

The chain is built from TRBV7-9 and TRBJ1-1, with D uncertain. Germline V lookup: CDR1 SEHNR, CDR2 FQNEAQ (reference sequence). The ends were cut back, 4 bases at V and 2 bases at J, with 5 bases in the middle. The CDR3 runs to 12 residues. The CDR3 sequence is CASSSPNTEAFF. Here the CDR3 DNA reads TGTGCCAGCAGCTCTCCTAACACTGAAGCTTTCTTT.

The chain has TRBV2 and TRBJ1-5, with TRBD1 identical over 8 bases. The CDR3 totals 14 residues. Germline CDR1 reads SNHLY; CDR2 reads FYNNEI. Losses at the gene ends were 8 bases for V and 6 bases for J; bases not matched to a gene: 9. CDR3 sequence (DNA): TGTGCCAGCGCCCGTGACAGGGGTACTCAGCCCCAGCATTTT. Translating gives CASARDRGTQPQHF. The full variable domain, in which reference TRBV2 and TRBJ1-5 provide the parts outside the CDR3, is EPEVTQTPSHQVTQMGQEVILRCVPISNHLYFYWYRQILGQKVEFLVSFYNNEISEKSEIFDDQFSVERPDGSNFTLKIRSTKLEDSAMYFCASARDRGTQPQHFGDGTRLSIL.

The chain is built from TRBV28 and TRBJ1-1; D is undetermined. CDR1 MDHEN and CDR2 SYDVKM come from the germline V gene. This CDR3 is built from 17 residues. The V and J ends lost 1 base and 1 base respectively, with 16 bases between them. In DNA, the CDR3 is TGTGCCAGCAGTTTATCGTCGGGATTGGGAGGGAACACTGAAGCTTTCTTT. Translating gives CASSLSSGLGGNTEAFF.

The chain uses TRBV10-3 and TRBJ2-5; tentatively, D is TRBD2 (5 bases). Germline V lookup: CDR1 ENHRY, CDR2 SYGVKD. The V end was cut by 3 bases, the J end by 2 bases, with 10 bases between. The CDR3 runs 14 residues. CDR3 sequence (DNA): TGTGCCATCAGTGAATGGGAGAAACAAGAGACCCAGTACTTC. It codes for CAISEWEKQETQYF.

V is TRBV5-4 and J is TRBJ1-6; D may be TRBD1 (6 bases). V lost 3 bases and J lost 6, with 10 bases in between. CDR1 and CDR2 from the germline V gene are SGHNT and YYREEE (reference sequence). The CDR3 is 14 residues long. The CDR3 spells CASSWDMTNSPLHF. As DNA, the CDR3 is TGTGCCAGCAGCTGGGACATGACTAATTCACCCCTCCACTTT. Full variable domain (remainder filled in from reference TRBV5-4 and TRBJ1-6): ETGVTQSPTHLIKTRGQQVTLRCSSQSGHNTVSWYQQALGQGPQFIFQYYREEENGRGNFPPRFSGLQFPNYSSELNVNALELDDSALYLCASSWDMTNSPLHFGNGTRLTVT.

CDR3 DNA sequence: TGTGCCAGCAGCGTAGATGGGACTCCTTCCGATGAGCAGTTCTTC. Translation: CASSVDGTPSDEQFF. The rearrangement uses TRBV9 and TRBJ2-1; D might be TRBD2 (6 bases). V was trimmed by 0 bases and J by 8 bases, leaving 15 bases between them. The V gene's germline CDR1 is SGDLS and CDR2 YYNGEE. The CDR3 has 15 residues. Looking up the rest from reference TRBV9 and TRBJ2-1 gives the full variable domain: DSGVTQTPKHLITATGQRVTLRCSPRSGDLSVYWYQQSLDQGLQFLIQYYNGEERAKGNILERFSAQQFPDLHSELNLSSLELGDSALYFCASSVDGTPSDEQFFGPGTRLTVL.

This rearrangement joins TRBV5-1 to TRBJ2-4, with TRBD1 matching over 8 bases. The CDR3 is 14 residues long. CDR1 SGHRS and CDR2 YFSETQ come from the germline V gene. Losses at the gene ends were 5 bases for V and 8 bases for J; bases not matched to a gene: 9. The CDR3, as DNA: TGCGCCAGCAGTCCATCCGGGACAGGTGACATTCAGTACTTC. It specifies CASSPSGTGDIQYF.

The chain employs TRBV7-2 and TRBJ1-6; unclear D gene. Germline V gene sequence: CDR1 SGHTA, CDR2 FQGNSA. CDR3 length: 12 residues. The V and J ends lost 3 bases and 7 bases respectively, with 4 bases between them. The CDR3 DNA reads TGTGCCAGCAGCTTCTTGAATTCACCCCTCCACTTT. It is translated as CASSFLNSPLHF.

V gene TRBV18 combines with J gene TRBJ1-1, with TRBD1 matching over 12 bases. With 3 bases clipped from V and 0 bases from J, the junction kept 8 bases outside the gene matches. CDR3 length: 18 amino acids. The germline V gene encodes CDR1 KGHSH and CDR2 LQKENI. The CDR3 DNA follows: TGTGCCAGCTCACCTAACACGGGACAGGGGGCACTGAACACTGAAGCTTTCTTT. It is translated as CASSPNTGQGALNTEAFF.

V and J are TRBV14 and TRBJ2-2, with D tentatively TRBD2 (5 bases). Germline V gives CDR1 SGHDN, CDR2 FVKESK. Trimming took 0 bases from V and 0 from J, leaving 8 bases between them. The CDR3 has 16 amino acids. This CDR3 is CASSQEDWPNTGELFF. CDR3 DNA sequence: TGTGCCAGCAGCCAAGAGGACTGGCCGAACACCGGGGAGCTGTTTTTT.

The V gene is TRBV6-6, the J gene TRBJ2-2, with D maybe TRBD2 (6 bases). V shed 0 bases and J shed 6 bases, with 8 bases lying between them. The CDR3 totals 14 residues. Germline assignment: CDR1 MNHNY and CDR2 SVGAGI (reference sequence). The DNA of the CDR3 is TGTGCCAGCAGTTACTCGACGGGAGCCGGGGAGCTGTTTTTT. This encodes CASSYSTGAGELFF.

The CDR3 protein is CASSEPGQANTEAFF. CDR3 nucleotides: TGTGCCAGCAGTGAACCAGGACAGGCAAACACTGAAGCTTTCTTT. This chain joins TRBV2 and TRBJ1-1; the match to TRBD1 covers 7 bases. Germline trimming cut 2 bases from V and 2 bases from J; bases unmatched to any gene: 5. Germline assignment: CDR1 SNHLY and CDR2 FYNNEI. The CDR3 length is 15 residues.

V and J are TRBV5-1 and TRBJ2-1, with D perhaps TRBD1 (5 bases). The CDR3 covers 13 residues. Germline V lookup: CDR1 SGHRS, CDR2 YFSETQ. V was trimmed by 0 bases and J by 5 bases, leaving 6 bases between them. CDR3 DNA sequence: TGCGCCAGCAGCTTGGGACAGCACAATGAGCAGTTCTTC. Residues: CASSLGQHNEQFF. The full variable domain, rest sourced from reference TRBV5-1 and TRBJ2-1, is KAGVTQTPRYLIKTRGQQVTLSCSPISGHRSVSWYQQTPGQGLQFLFEYFSETQRNKGNFPGRFSGRQFSNSRSEMNVSTLELGDSALYLCASSLGQHNEQFFGPGTRLTVL.

On this clone itself: A read error may account for a junction end that differs from germline. This chain's CDR3 is CASRVVGDTQYF. CDR3 DNA: TGTGCCAGCAGAGTAGTCGGAGATACGCAGTATTTT. The V call is TRBV9, the J call TRBJ2-3; D not certain. This CDR3 has 12 residues. In germline, CDR1 is SGDLS, CDR2 YYNGEE.